These T cell receptor beta chains were read from a single sample in a study of cytomegalovirus exposure and HLA in healthy donors. Generated by immunoSEQ multiplex PCR, the TCRdb table keeps only in-frame clones and is missing some. The data show about 260,000 clones, about 90% seen once. Sequencing was carried out using PBMCs. These receptors all come from a woman aged 25 to 39 in good health and CMV-seronegative. The CDR3 runs from the conserved cysteine through the conserved F or W. A D gene is named only where the DNA matches it firmly. Size tells how often a clone was seen (once, few, many) or the class of an expanded clone, and some rows leave it out.

j_call,clone_size,v_call,d_call,cdr3_aa,cdr3_nt
TRBJ2-1,once,TRBV7-7,TRBD2,CASSLTGGPINEQFF,TGTGCCAGCAGCTTGACGGGAGGGCCCATCAATGAGCAGTTCTTC
TRBJ2-1,-,TRBV28,-,CASSNLEAPYNEQFF,TGTGCCAGCAGCAACCTAGAAGCCCCCTACAATGAGCAGTTCTTC
TRBJ2-7,-,TRBV5-1,-,CASSSGTQSSYEQYF,TGCGCCAGCAGCTCCGGGACGCAGAGCTCCTACGAGCAGTACTTC
TRBJ2-7,-,TRBV9,-,CASSVGGSYEQYF,TGTGCCAGCAGCGTAGGAGGCAGCTACGAGCAGTACTTC
TRBJ2-1,-,TRBV7-9,TRBD2,CASSKLAGTYNEQFF,TGTGCCAGCAGCAAACTAGCGGGCACCTACAATGAGCAGTTCTTC
TRBJ2-7,-,TRBV18,-,CASSRPEYEQYF,TGTGCCAGCTCCCGGCCTGAATACGAGCAGTACTTC
TRBJ1-4,-,TRBV6-6,TRBD1,CASSRGQEGEKLFF,TGTGCCAGCAGTAGGGGGCAGGAGGGTGAAAAACTGTTTTTT
TRBJ2-7,few,TRBV27,-,CASSLGTTYEQYF,TGTGCCAGCAGTTTAGGGACAACCTACGAGCAGTACTTC
TRBJ2-5,once,TRBV2,-,CASGGGRIQETQYF,TGTGCCAGTGGTGGGGGAAGGATCCAAGAGACCCAGTACTTC
TRBJ2-7,-,TRBV27,-,CASSLYVAYEQYF,TGTGCCAGCAGTTTATACGTGGCTTACGAGCAGTACTTC
TRBJ2-1,-,TRBV5-1,TRBD2,CASSWGLAGDYNEQFF,TGCGCCAGCAGCTGGGGACTAGCGGGAGACTACAATGAGCAGTTCTTC
TRBJ1-1,-,TRBV2,-,CASRSGRMNTEAFF,TGTGCCAGCAGGTCTGGCAGGATGAACACTGAAGCTTTCTTT
TRBJ2-3,once,TRBV18,-,CASSPNSGQVPPTDTQYF,TGTGCCAGCTCACCTAATAGCGGTCAAGTCCCCCCCACAGATACGCAGTATTTT
TRBJ2-2,-,TRBV29-1,-,CSVESHTGELFF,TGCAGCGTTGAGAGTCACACCGGGGAGCTGTTTTTT
TRBJ2-1,-,TRBV29-1,TRBD1,CSARPGQAYSSYNEQFF,TGCAGCGCTCGACCGGGACAGGCATATAGCTCCTACAATGAGCAGTTCTTC
TRBJ1-2,-,TRBV11-2,TRBD1,CASSVTRQGVEGYTF,TGTGCCAGCAGCGTAACACGACAGGGGGTGGAGGGCTACACCTTC
TRBJ2-5,once,TRBV7-2,TRBD2,CASSPLGGLARETQYF,TGTGCCAGCAGCCCCCTCGGGGGACTAGCGAGGGAGACCCAGTACTTC
TRBJ2-7,once,TRBV16,-,CASSEQAYEQYF,TGTGCCAGCAGCGAACAGGCCTACGAGCAGTACTTC
TRBJ2-5,-,TRBV25-1,-,CASSAGQRVLQYF,TGTGCCAGCAGTGCGGGACAAAGGGTACTTCAGTACTTC
TRBJ1-1,-,TRBV28,-,CASSPGLNTEAFF,TGTGCCAGCAGTCCCGGACTGAACACTGAAGCTTTCTTT
TRBJ2-4,-,TRBV27,-,CASSVDRSVNIQYF,TGTGCCAGCAGTGTAGACAGGTCTGTAAACATTCAGTACTTC
TRBJ2-5,-,TRBV7-2,-,CASSLGAGTETQYF,TGTGCCAGCAGCTTAGGGGCAGGTACGGAGACCCAGTACTTC
TRBJ2-7,-,TRBV6-1,-,CASSGGAGEQYF,TGTGCCAGCAGTGGGGGGGCGGGTGAGCAGTACTTC
TRBJ2-6,-,TRBV7-8,-,CASSSWEEEAGANVLTF,TGTGCCAGCAGCTCGTGGGAAGAGGAGGCTGGGGCCAACGTCCTGACTTTC
TRBJ1-2,many,TRBV5-6,-,CASSRARENYGYTF,TGTGCCAGCAGCCGGGCCCGAGAGAACTATGGCTACACCTTC
TRBJ2-1,-,TRBV5-6,-,CASSLRGGDEQFF,TGTGCCAGCAGCTTGCGGGGAGGCGATGAGCAGTTCTTC
TRBJ1-4,-,TRBV7-6,TRBD1,CASSLDPRQGSNEKLFF,TGTGCCAGCAGCTTAGATCCGCGACAGGGCTCTAATGAAAAACTGTTTTTT
TRBJ2-7,-,TRBV7-2,-,CASSLAPGTPGEQYF,TGTGCCAGCAGCTTAGCCCCCGGGACGCCCGGCGAGCAGTACTTC
TRBJ2-3,-,TRBV29-1,-,CSSGADTQYF,TGCAGCTCGGGCGCAGATACGCAGTATTTT
TRBJ1-2,-,TRBV28,-,CASSFLQGSDGYTF,TGTGCCAGCAGTTTTTTACAGGGCTCGGATGGCTACACCTTC
TRBJ2-7,-,TRBV28,-,CASDLGDRYEQYF,TGTGCCAGCGATTTGGGGGACCGCTACGAGCAGTACTTC
TRBJ2-7,-,TRBV29-1,TRBD1,CSVRGQSYEQYF,TGCAGCGTTCGGGGACAGAGCTACGAGCAGTACTTC
TRBJ2-3,once,TRBV29-1,-,CSARPDSTDTQYF,TGCAGCGCCCGACCGGATAGCACAGATACGCAGTATTTT
TRBJ2-7,-,TRBV7-9,TRBD1,CASSLDFRDRGRYEQYF,TGTGCCAGCAGCTTAGACTTCCGAGACAGGGGCCGCTACGAGCAGTACTTC
TRBJ2-1,-,TRBV27,TRBD2,CASSSLLAGGYNEQFF,TGTGCCAGCAGTTCCCTCCTAGCGGGAGGGTACAATGAGCAGTTCTTC
TRBJ2-3,-,TRBV7-2,TRBD2,CASTLAGITDTQYF,TGTGCCAGCACCTTAGCGGGGATCACAGATACGCAGTATTTT
TRBJ2-2,-,TRBV6-5,-,CASSRNGAGELFF,TGTGCCAGCAGTCGAAATGGGGCCGGGGAGCTGTTTTTT
TRBJ2-3,once,TRBV5-1,TRBD2,CASSLPGQGSDGTSGHPVDTQYF,TGCGCCAGCAGCTTACCGGGACAGGGGTCCGACGGGACTAGCGGGCACCCAGTAGATACGCAGTATTTT
TRBJ2-7,-,TRBV27,-,CASSPGRGSTKQYF,TGTGCCAGCAGTCCGGGACGGGGGAGCACGAAGCAGTACTTC
TRBJ2-2,-,TRBV11-2,-,CASSLVGGELFF,TGTGCCAGCAGCTTAGTGGGCGGGGAGCTGTTTTTT
TRBJ2-7,-,TRBV7-3,-,CASSPTGTSYEQYF,TGTGCCAGCAGTCCCACCGGGACATCCTACGAGCAGTACTTC
TRBJ2-5,-,TRBV2,TRBD2,CASSEEVASGRLSQTQYF,TGTGCCAGCAGTGAAGAGGTGGCTAGCGGGAGACTGAGCCAGACCCAGTACTTC
TRBJ1-1,few,TRBV7-9,-,CASSLPSSDGLNTEAFF,TGTGCCAGCAGCTTACCCTCCTCCGACGGTCTTAACACTGAAGCTTTCTTT
TRBJ2-2,-,TRBV19,TRBD1,CASSIVSGGYGELFF,TGTGCCAGTAGTATTGTGTCAGGGGGCTACGGGGAGCTGTTTTTT
TRBJ2-7,once,TRBV27,TRBD2,CASSPLLAGEGEQYF,TGTGCCAGCAGTCCTCTACTAGCGGGAGAGGGGGAGCAGTACTTC
TRBJ2-2,-,TRBV13,TRBD2,CASSPGGAGDGSGELFF,TGTGCCAGCAGCCCCGGGGGAGCGGGAGATGGATCCGGGGAGCTGTTTTTT
TRBJ2-2,-,TRBV4-3,-,CASSQDTQTANTGELFF,TGCGCCAGCAGCCAAGATACCCAGACAGCGAACACCGGGGAGCTGTTTTTT
TRBJ2-2,-,TRBV9,TRBD2,CASSKTTSGMNTGELFF,TGTGCCAGCAGCAAAACAACTAGCGGGATGAACACCGGGGAGCTGTTTTTT
TRBJ2-5,-,TRBV2,-,CASTWTTLRTAQETQYF,TGTGCCAGCACCTGGACCACTTTAAGGACGGCTCAAGAGACCCAGTACTTC
TRBJ2-1,-,TRBV11-3,TRBD1,CASSLRGGAFLNEQFF,TGTGCCAGCAGCTTACGAGGGGGCGCGTTCCTAAATGAGCAGTTCTTC
TRBJ1-4,-,TRBV27,-,CASSSPKHEKLFF,TGTGCCAGCAGTTCGCCCAAGCATGAAAAACTGTTTTTT
TRBJ1-4,-,TRBV27,-,CASSLRGAPATNEKLFF,TGTGCCAGCAGTTTACGGGGGGCCCCCGCAACTAATGAAAAACTGTTTTTT
TRBJ2-5,once,TRBV28,-,CASSLRTEQETQYF,TGTGCCAGCAGCCTTCGGACAGAGCAAGAGACCCAGTACTTC